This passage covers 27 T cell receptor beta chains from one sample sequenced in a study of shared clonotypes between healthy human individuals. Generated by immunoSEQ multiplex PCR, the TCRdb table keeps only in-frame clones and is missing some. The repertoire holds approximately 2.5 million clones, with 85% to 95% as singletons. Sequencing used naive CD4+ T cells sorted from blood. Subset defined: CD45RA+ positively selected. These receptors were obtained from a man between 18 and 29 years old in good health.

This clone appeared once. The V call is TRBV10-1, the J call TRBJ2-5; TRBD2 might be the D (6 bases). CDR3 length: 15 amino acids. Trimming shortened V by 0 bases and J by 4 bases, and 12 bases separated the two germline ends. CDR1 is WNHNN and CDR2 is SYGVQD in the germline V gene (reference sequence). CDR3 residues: CASSESRGPVETQYF. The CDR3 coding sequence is TGCGCCAGCAGTGAGTCGCGGGGCCCCGTAGAGACCCAGTACTTC.

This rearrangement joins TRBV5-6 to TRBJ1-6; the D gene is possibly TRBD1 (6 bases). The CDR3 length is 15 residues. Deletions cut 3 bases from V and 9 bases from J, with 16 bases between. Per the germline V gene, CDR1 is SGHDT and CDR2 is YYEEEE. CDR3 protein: CASSSGGLGGSPLHF. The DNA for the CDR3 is TGTGCCAGCAGCTCGGGGGGCCTTGGGGGTTCACCCCTCCACTTT. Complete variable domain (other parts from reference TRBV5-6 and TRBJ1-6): DAGVTQSPTHLIKTRGQQVTLRCSPKSGHDTVSWYQQALGQGPQFIFQYYEEEERQRGNFPDRFSGHQFPNYSSELNVNALLLGDSALYLCASSSGGLGGSPLHFGNGTRLTVT.

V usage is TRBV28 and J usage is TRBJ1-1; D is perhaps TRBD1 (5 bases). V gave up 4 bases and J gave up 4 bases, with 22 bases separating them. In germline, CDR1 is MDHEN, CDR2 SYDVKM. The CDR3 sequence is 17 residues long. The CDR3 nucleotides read TGTGCCAGCAGTTCTCCATTAGGGACCACAGGTAGCACTGAAGCTTTCTTT. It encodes CASSSPLGTTGSTEAFF.

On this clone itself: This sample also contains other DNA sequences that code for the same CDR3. In DNA, the CDR3 is TGCGCCAGCAGCAGGGACAGACTGAATGAAAAACTGTTTTTT. This translates into CASSRDRLNEKLFF. The gene calls are TRBV5-1 and TRBJ1-4, with 7 bases matching TRBD1. The CDR3 length is 14 residues. With V trimmed by 4 bases and J by 5 bases, 5 bases remained unmatched. Germline V lookup: CDR1 SGHRS, CDR2 YFSETQ.

CDR3 DNA sequence: TGTGCCAGCTCATCTTCTAACGGTGGGGCTTACGAGCAGTACTTC. It yields the protein CASSSSNGGAYEQYF. V usage is TRBV18 and J usage is TRBJ2-7; tentatively, D is TRBD1 (5 bases). V dropped 5 bases and J dropped 4 bases, with 18 bases sitting between them. The CDR3 consists of 15 residues. Looked up from germline, CDR1 is KGHSH and CDR2 is LQKENI.

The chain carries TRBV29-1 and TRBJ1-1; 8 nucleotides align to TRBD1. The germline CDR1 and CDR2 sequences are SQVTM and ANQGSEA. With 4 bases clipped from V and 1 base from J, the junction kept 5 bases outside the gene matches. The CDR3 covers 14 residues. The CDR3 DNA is TGCAGCGTTGGATGGACAGGGCCGAACACTGAAGCTTTCTTT. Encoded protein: CSVGWTGPNTEAFF.

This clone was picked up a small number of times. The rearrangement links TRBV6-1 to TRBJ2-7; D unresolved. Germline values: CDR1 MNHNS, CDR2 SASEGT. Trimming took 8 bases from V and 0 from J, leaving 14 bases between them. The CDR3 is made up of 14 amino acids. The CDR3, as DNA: TGTGCCAGCGGGCTTGAGGTTGTCTCCTACGAGCAGTACTTC. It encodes CASGLEVVSYEQYF.

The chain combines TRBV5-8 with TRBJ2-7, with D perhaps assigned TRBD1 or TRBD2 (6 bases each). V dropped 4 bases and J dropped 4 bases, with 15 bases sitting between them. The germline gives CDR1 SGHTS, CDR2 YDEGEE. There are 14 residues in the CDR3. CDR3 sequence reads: CASSRIQGRYEQYF. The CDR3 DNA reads TGTGCCAGCAGCCGAATCCAGGGGAGGTACGAGCAGTACTTC.

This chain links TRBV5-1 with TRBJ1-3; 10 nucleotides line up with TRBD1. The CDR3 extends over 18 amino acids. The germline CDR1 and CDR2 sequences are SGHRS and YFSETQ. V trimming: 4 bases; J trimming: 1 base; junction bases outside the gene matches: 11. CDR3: CASSQRGQGRGSGNTIYF. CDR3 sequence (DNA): TGCGCCAGCAGCCAGCGGGGACAGGGGAGAGGGTCTGGAAACACCATATATTTT.

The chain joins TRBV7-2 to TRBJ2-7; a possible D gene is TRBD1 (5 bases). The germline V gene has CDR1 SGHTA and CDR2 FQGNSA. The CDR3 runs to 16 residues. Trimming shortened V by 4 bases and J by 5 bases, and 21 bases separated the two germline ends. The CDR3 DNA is TGTGCCAGCAGCTCTCGAGAAGGGGCCGCGTCCGACGAGCAGTACTTC. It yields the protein CASSSREGAASDEQYF.

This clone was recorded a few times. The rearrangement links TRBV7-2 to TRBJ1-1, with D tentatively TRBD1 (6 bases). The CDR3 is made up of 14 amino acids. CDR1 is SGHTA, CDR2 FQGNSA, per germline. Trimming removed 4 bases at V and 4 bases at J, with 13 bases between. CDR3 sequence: CASSYYQGGTEAFF. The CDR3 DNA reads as TGTGCCAGCAGCTACTACCAAGGGGGCACTGAAGCTTTCTTT. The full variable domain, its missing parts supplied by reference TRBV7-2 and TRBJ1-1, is GAGVSQSPSNKVTEKGKDVELRCDPISGHTALYWYRQSLGQGLEFLIYFQGNSAPDKSGLPSDRFSAERTGGSVSTLTIQRTQQEDSAVYLCASSYYQGGTEAFFGQGTRLTVV.

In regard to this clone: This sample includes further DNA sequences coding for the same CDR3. DNA of the CDR3: TGCAGCGCTACTACAGGGGGCTATGGCTACACCTTC. Translated, it gives CSATTGGYGYTF. The chain joins TRBV29-1 to TRBJ1-2, with 8 bases aligning to TRBD1. Per the germline V gene, CDR1 is SQVTM and CDR2 is ANQGSEA. V was pared by 7 bases and J by 4 bases, with 5 bases of the junction left unmatched. The CDR3 consists of 12 residues. Drawing the rest from reference TRBV29-1 and TRBJ1-2, the complete variable domain is SAVISQKPSRDICQRGTSLTIQCQVDSQVTMMFWYRQQPGQSLTLIATANQGSEATYESGFVIDKFPISRPNLTFSTLTVSNMSPEDSSIYLCSATTGGYGYTFGSGTRLTVV.

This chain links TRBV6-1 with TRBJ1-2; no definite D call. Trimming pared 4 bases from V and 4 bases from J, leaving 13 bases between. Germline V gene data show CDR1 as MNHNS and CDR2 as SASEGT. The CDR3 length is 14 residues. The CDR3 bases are TGTGCCAGCAGTGCCTCTCGAACTCCCTATGGCTACACCTTC. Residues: CASSASRTPYGYTF.

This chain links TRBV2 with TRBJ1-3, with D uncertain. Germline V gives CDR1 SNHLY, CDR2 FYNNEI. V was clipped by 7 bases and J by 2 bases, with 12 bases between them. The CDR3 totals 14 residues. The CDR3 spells CASIAEIPGNTIYF. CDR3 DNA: TGTGCCAGCATTGCAGAGATACCTGGAAACACCATATATTTT.

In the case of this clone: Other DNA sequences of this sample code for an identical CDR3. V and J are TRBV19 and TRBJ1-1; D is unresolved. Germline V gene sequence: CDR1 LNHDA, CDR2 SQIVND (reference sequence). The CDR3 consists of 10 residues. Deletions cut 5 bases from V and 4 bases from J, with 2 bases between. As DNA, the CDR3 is TGTGCCAGTAGTTCCACTGAAGCTTTCTTT. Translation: CASSSTEAFF.

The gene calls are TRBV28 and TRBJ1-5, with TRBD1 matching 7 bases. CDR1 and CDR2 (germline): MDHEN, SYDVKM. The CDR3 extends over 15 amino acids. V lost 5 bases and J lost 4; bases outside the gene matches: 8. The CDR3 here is CASSTRGQRNQPQHF. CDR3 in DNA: TGTGCCAGCAGTACCCGGGGACAGCGAAATCAGCCCCAGCATTTT.

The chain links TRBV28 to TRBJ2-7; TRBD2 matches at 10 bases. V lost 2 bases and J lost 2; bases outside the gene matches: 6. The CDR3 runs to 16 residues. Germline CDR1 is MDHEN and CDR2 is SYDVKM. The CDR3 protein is CASSLGLAELPYEQYF. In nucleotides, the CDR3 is TGTGCCAGCAGTTTAGGACTAGCGGAATTACCCTACGAGCAGTACTTC.

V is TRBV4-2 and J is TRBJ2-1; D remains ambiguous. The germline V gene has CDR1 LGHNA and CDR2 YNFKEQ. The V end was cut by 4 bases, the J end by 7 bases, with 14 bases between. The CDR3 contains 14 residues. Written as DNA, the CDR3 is TGTGCCAGCAGCCTCGAGGAGATCCAGAATGAGCAGTTCTTC. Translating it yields CASSLEEIQNEQFF.

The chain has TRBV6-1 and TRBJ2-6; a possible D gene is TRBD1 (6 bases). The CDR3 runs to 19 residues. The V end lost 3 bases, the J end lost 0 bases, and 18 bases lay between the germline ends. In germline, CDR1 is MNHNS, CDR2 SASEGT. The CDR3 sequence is CASSDKIGGASSGANVLTF. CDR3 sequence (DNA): TGTGCCAGCAGTGATAAAATAGGGGGAGCCAGCTCTGGGGCCAACGTCCTGACTTTC.

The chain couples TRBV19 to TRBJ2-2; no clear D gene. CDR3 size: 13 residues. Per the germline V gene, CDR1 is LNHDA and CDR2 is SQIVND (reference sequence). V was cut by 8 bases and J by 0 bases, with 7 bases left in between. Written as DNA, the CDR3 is TGTGCCAGTCGGCGGACGAACACCGGGGAGCTGTTTTTT. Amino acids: CASRRTNTGELFF.

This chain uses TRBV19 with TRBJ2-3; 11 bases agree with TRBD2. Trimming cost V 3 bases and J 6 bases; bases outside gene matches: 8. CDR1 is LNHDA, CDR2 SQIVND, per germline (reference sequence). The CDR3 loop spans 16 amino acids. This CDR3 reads CASSIGSGGVRDTQYF. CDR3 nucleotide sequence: TGTGCCAGTAGTATTGGTAGCGGGGGGGTTAGGGATACGCAGTATTTT.

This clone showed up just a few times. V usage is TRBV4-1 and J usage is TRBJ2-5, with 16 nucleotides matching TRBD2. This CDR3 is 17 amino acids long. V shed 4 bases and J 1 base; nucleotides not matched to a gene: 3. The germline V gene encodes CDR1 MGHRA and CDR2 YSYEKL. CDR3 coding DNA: TGCGCCAGCAGCCCGGGACTAGCGGGGGGGTTCCAAGAGACCCAGTACTTC. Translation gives CASSPGLAGGFQETQYF.

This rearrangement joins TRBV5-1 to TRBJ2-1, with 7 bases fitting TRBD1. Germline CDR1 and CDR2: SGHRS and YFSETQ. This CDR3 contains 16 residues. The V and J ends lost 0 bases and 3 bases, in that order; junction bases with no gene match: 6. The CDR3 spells CASSLEPGGYYNEQFF. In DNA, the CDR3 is TGCGCCAGCAGCTTGGAGCCAGGGGGTTACTACAATGAGCAGTTCTTC. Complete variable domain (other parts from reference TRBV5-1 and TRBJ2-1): KAGVTQTPRYLIKTRGQQVTLSCSPISGHRSVSWYQQTPGQGLQFLFEYFSETQRNKGNFPGRFSGRQFSNSRSEMNVSTLELGDSALYLCASSLEPGGYYNEQFFGPGTRLTVL.

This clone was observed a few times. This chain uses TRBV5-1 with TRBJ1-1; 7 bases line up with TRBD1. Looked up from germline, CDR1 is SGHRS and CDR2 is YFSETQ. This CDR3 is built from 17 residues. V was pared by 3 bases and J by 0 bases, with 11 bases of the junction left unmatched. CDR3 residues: CASSSGGTTSMNTEAFF. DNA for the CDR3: TGCGCCAGCAGCTCAGGGGGTACAACGTCTATGAACACTGAAGCTTTCTTT.

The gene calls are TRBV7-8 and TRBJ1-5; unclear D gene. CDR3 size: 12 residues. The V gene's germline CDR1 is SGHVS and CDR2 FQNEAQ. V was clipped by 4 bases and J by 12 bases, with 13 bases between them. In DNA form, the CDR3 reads TGTGCCAGCAGCTACCCCGGGGTTGTCCAGCATTTT. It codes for CASSYPGVVQHF.

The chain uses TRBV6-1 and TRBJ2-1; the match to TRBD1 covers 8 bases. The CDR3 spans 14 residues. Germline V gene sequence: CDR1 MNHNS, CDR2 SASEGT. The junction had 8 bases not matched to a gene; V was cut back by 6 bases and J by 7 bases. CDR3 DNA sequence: TGTGCCAGCAGCGACCGGACAGGGCGAAATGAGCAGTTCTTC. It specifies CASSDRTGRNEQFF.

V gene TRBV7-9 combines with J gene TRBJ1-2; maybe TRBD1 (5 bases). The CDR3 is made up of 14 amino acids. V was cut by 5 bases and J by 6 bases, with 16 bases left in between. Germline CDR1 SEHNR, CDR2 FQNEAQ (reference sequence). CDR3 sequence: CASSTTTALDGYTF. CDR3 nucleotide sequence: TGTGCCAGCAGCACGACGACAGCCTTGGATGGCTACACCTTC.